This TCR beta chain was captured in a study of shared clonotypes between healthy human individuals. Study observations and caveats: Several donors shared approximately 5% of their naive CD4 clonotypes. The donor pool, a small one, limited the genetic and exposure-history diversity represented.

In the case of this clone: Its antigen is unknown. Other DNA sequences of this sample code for an identical CDR3.

Produced via immunoSEQ multiplex PCR; TCRdb's table is partial and in-frame only. The sample has about 2 million clones; approximately 95% are singletons. The study separated CD4+ cells into CD45RA+ naive and CD45RA-negative memory subsets. The V end was cut by 2 bases, the J end by 2 bases, with 3 bases between. The length of the CDR3 is 12 residues. Germline lookup yields CDR1 KGHSH and CDR2 LQKENI. The source material was naive CD4+ T cells sorted from blood. Regarding subset: CD45RA+ positively selected. This chain joins TRBV18 and TRBJ2-5, with unresolved D. This TCR was sampled from a man between 18 and 35 years old in good health. The CDR3 spells CASSPLQETQYF. In DNA form, the CDR3 reads TGTGCCAGCTCACCATTGCAAGAGACCCAGTACTTC.